Given below is one TCR beta chain in context. Its antigen is not identified. These data come from a study of CD8+ T cells in alopecia areata. The study's findings and limits: Patients showed less clear TCR sequence sharing than mice, possibly partly because of HLA diversity. Researchers report lesional scalp, most notably alopecia totalis/universalis, outstripped normal scalp in clonality. Scalp sequencing captures resident alphabeta T cells of normal skin too.

RNA, once extracted, was reverse transcribed into cDNA for use as the sequencing template. Measured with immunoSEQ multiplex PCR; TCRdb has only the in-frame clones, and not every one. The sample has about 140,000 clones; less than 65% are singletons. The sample consisted of CD8+ T cells sorted from blood. The sequence came from a human donor in good health.

CDR3 residues: CASNKASGTGELFF. DNA for the CDR3: TGTGCCAGCAATAAAGCTAGCGGGACCGGGGAGCTGTTTTTT. This rearrangement joins TRBV9 to TRBJ2-2; 8 nucleotides line up with TRBD2. CDR1 SGDLS and CDR2 YYNGEE come from the germline V gene. The ends lost 6 bases at V and 5 bases at J; junction bases unmatched: 6. This CDR3 is built from 14 residues.